This is a list of T cell receptor beta chains from one sample in a study of T cells in Graves' hyperthyroidism and ophthalmopathy. TCRdb ran MiXCR on the multiplex PCR reads and lists one entry per CDR3 protein. This sample carries about 380,000 distinct CDR3 sequences, around 20% of them seen once, and the ten largest clones take around two fifths. Material: blood. The receptors originated from a man younger than 35 with Graves' ophthalmopathy. The CDR3 runs from the conserved cysteine through the conserved F or W. A D gene is named only where the DNA matches it firmly. Clone size, where shown, is once, few, many, or a class for clones that have expanded.

j_gene	d_gene	abundance	v_gene	CDR3nt	CDR3aa
TRBJ1-2	TRBD1	.	TRBV18	TGTGCCAGCTCACCACCATTTTCGGGGACAGGGTTCTATGGCTACACCTTC	CASSPPFSGTGFYGYTF
TRBJ1-4	.	few	TRBV5-5	TGTGCCAGCAGCTTGGAAGTGAAACTGTTTTTT	CASSLEVKLFF
TRBJ2-1	.	few	TRBV20-1	TGCAGTGCTAGAGAGGGGGCTAGTATCTATGAGCAGTTCTTC	CSAREGASIYEQFF
TRBJ2-7	.	.	TRBV9	TGTGCCAGCAGCGCCTTTGACGGAAGCTACGAGCAGTACTTC	CASSAFDGSYEQYF
TRBJ2-6	TRBD1	few	TRBV20-1	TGCAGTGCTCGGGACAGACTTTCTGGGGCCAACGTCCTGACTTTC	CSARDRLSGANVLTF
TRBJ2-2	.	.	TRBV20-1	TGCAGTGCTGCCGTTATGGCCGGGGAGCTGTTTTTT	CSAAVMAGELFF
TRBJ2-7	.	few	TRBV4-1	TGCGCCAGCAGCCAAGTGGATCTTGTGAGTTATCGCGAGCAGTACTTC	CASSQVDLVSYREQYF
TRBJ2-5	TRBD2	few	TRBV9	TGTGCCAGCAGCGTAAGCGGGAACGAAGAGACCCAGTACTTC	CASSVSGNEETQYF
TRBJ2-2	TRBD1	few	TRBV3-1	TGTGCCAGCAGCCAAGACGAGACAGGGTCGACCGGGGAGCTGTTTTTT	CASSQDETGSTGELFF
TRBJ1-1	.	.	TRBV19	TGTGCCAGTAGTAAATCACCTGGTAGTGGCACTGAAGCTTTCTTT	CASSKSPGSGTEAFF
TRBJ2-1	TRBD2	few	TRBV27	TGTGCCAGCAGTTCCTTAGCGGGGGGTTGGGATGAGCAGTTCTTC	CASSSLAGGWDEQFF
TRBJ2-1	TRBD2	.	TRBV6-6	TGTGCCAGCAGTTACTCGTCTTCCACTAGCGGGGGGCCCTACAATGAGCAGTTCTTC	CASSYSSSTSGGPYNEQFF
TRBJ2-3	TRBD2	many	TRBV11-2	TGTGCCAGCAGCTGGACTAGCGGCCGCACAGATACGCAGTATTTT	CASSWTSGRTDTQYF
TRBJ1-4	.	many	TRBV3-1	TGTGCCAGCAGCCCGACCTTGAACGGGGAAAAACTGTTTTTT	CASSPTLNGEKLFF
TRBJ1-2	.	once	TRBV11-2	TGTGCCAGCAGCGTAGGGGTTTTCGAGGGCTACACCTTC	CASSVGVFEGYTF